A selection of T cell receptor beta chains follows, all from one sample in a study of shared clonotypes between healthy human individuals. TCRdb keeps only in-frame clones here, not all; method: immunoSEQ multiplex PCR. Of approximately 720,000 clones in the sample, roughly 70% were seen once. Material for sequencing was memory CD4+ T cells sorted from blood. These receptors were taken from a woman aged 25 to 39 in good health. Both conserved end residues are part of each CDR3. A D gene is named only where the DNA matches it firmly. Clone size is stated in some rows and not others, as once, few, many or a class when expanded.

TRBV5-8	NA	NA	TRBJ2-1	CASNPGGTVLNEQFF	TGTGCCAGCAACCCAGGCGGGACAGTACTCAATGAGCAGTTCTTC
TRBV28	NA	NA	TRBJ1-4	CASSLSGRREKLFF	TGTGCCAGCAGTTTATCAGGGAGACGGGAAAAACTGTTTTTT
TRBV6-6	NA	many	TRBJ2-3	CASSYGPDTQYF	TGTGCCAGCAGTTACGGCCCAGATACGCAGTATTTT
TRBV29-1	NA	NA	TRBJ1-4	CSVIPRATNEKLFF	TGCAGCGTTATCCCGCGGGCAACTAATGAAAAACTGTTTTTT
TRBV28	TRBD1	NA	TRBJ2-4	CASSSGQGENIQYF	TGTGCCAGCAGTTCGGGACAGGGGGAAAACATTCAGTACTTC
TRBV6-6	TRBD1	NA	TRBJ1-1	CASIDRAAEGNTEAFF	TGTGCCAGCATCGACAGGGCCGCCGAGGGGAACACTGAAGCTTTCTTT
TRBV19	TRBD2	NA	TRBJ2-7	CASNAASGSVYEQYF	TGTGCCAGTAACGCGGCTAGCGGGAGTGTCTACGAGCAGTACTTC
TRBV2	TRBD1	NA	TRBJ1-1	CASSETGKGEAFF	TGTGCCAGCAGTGAGACAGGGAAGGGTGAAGCTTTCTTT
TRBV5-8	NA	many	TRBJ2-3	CASSWSSTDTQYF	TGTGCCAGCAGCTGGTCTAGCACAGATACGCAGTATTTT
TRBV7-2	TRBD1	NA	TRBJ2-3	CASSLQGAGTDTQYF	TGTGCCAGCAGCTTACAGGGGGCAGGCACAGATACGCAGTATTTT
TRBV7-9	NA	few	TRBJ1-4	CASSYVGDEKLFF	TGTGCCAGCAGCTACGTCGGGGATGAAAAACTGTTTTTT
TRBV6-5	TRBD1	once	TRBJ1-2	CASSYTRGRDSLYTF	TGTGCCAGCAGTTACACCCGAGGACGGGACAGCCTTTACACCTTC